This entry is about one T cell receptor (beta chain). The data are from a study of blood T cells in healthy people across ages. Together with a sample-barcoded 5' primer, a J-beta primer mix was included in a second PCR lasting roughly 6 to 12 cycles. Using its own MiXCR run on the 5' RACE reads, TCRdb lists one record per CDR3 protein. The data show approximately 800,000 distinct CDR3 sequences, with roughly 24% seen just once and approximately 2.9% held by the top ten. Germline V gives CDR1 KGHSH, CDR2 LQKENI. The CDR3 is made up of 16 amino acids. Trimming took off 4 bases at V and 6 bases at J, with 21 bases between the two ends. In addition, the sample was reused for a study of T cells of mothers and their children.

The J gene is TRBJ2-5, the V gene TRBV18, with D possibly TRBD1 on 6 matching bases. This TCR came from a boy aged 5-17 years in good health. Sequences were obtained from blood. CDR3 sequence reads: CASSRYGSGVRKTQYF. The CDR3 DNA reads TGTGCCAGCTCACGGTACGGATCAGGGGTCAGGAAGACCCAGTACTTC.